Reported below is one T cell receptor beta chain. V lost 6 bases and J lost 6, with 15 bases in between. CDR1 is MNHEY, CDR2 SMNVEV, per germline (reference sequence). The CDR3 consists of 13 residues. This record belongs to a study of blood T cell repertoires in COVID-19. On the study more broadly: Samples representing acute and convalescent COVID-19 were sourced from the United States, Italy and Spain. In each case, the material was cDNA or gDNA derived from T cells, B-cell-depleted T cells, or PBMCs.

Under the authors' procedure: Reference gene primer amplification in the assay estimated nucleated cell counts. Libraries were prepared by immunoSEQ multiplex PCR; TCRdb keeps only in-frame clonotypes and omits some of them. V, J and clone size reflect that table, while D and trimming were determined from the DNA. In the table there are over 150,000 clones, just under 85% of which are singletons. This sequence joins TRBV27 and TRBJ2-7; D possibly corresponds to TRBD1 (5 bases). Sequencing was carried out using peripheral blood. The receptor was derived from a woman between 55 and 75 years old with acute or convalescent COVID-19. CDR3 in DNA: TGTGCCAGCAGAACCAATGTCCAGGGCGAGCAGTACTTC. It yields the protein CASRTNVQGEQYF.